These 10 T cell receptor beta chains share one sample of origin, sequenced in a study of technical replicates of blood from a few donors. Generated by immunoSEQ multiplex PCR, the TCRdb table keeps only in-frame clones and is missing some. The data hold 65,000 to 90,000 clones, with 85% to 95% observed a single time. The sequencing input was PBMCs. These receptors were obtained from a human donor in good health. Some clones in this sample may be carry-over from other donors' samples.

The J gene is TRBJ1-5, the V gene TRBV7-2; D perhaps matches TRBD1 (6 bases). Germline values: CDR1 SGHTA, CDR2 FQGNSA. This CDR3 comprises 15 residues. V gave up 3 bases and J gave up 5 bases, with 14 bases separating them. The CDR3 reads CASSLFGQGHQPQHF. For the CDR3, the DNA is TGTGCCAGCAGCTTGTTCGGGCAGGGGCATCAGCCCCAGCATTTT.

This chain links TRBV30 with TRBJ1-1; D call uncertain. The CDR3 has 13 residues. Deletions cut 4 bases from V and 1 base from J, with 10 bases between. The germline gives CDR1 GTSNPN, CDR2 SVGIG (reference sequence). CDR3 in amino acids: CAWNLLGNTEAFF. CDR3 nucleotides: TGTGCCTGGAACCTACTAGGGAACACTGAAGCTTTCTTT.

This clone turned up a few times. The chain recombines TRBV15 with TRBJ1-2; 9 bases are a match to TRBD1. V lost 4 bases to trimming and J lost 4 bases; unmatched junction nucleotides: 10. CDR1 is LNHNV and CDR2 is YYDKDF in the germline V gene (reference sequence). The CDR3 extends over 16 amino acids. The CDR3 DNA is TGTGCCACCAGCAACAAAACAGGGGGCCGTGGCTATGGCTACACCTTC. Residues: CATSNKTGGRGYGYTF.

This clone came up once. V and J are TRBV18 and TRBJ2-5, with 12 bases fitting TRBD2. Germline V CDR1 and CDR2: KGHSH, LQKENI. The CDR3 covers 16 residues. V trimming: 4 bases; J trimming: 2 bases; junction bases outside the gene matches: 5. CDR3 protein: CASSLGTSGLQETQYF. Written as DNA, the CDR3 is TGTGCCAGCTCACTGGGGACTAGCGGGCTTCAAGAGACCCAGTACTTC.

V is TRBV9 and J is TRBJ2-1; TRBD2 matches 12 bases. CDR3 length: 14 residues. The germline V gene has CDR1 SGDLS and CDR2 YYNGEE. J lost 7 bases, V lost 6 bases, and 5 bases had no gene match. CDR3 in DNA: TGTGCCAGCACGACTAGCGGGGGTGGGAATGAGCAGTTCTTC. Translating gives CASTTSGGGNEQFF.

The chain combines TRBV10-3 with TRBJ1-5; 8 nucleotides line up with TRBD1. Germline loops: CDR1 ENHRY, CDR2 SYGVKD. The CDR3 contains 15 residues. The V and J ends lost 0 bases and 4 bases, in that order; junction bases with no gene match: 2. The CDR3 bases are TGTGCCATCAGTGAGTCGGGACAGGCTAATCAGCCCCAGCATTTT. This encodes CAISESGQANQPQHF.

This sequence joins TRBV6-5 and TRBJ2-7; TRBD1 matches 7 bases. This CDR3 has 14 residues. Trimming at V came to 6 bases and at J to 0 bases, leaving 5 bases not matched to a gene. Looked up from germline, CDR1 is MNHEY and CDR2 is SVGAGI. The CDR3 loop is CASRRGQLSYEQYF. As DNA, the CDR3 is TGTGCCAGCAGACGGGGACAGCTCTCCTACGAGCAGTACTTC.

CDR3 DNA: TGTGCCAGCAGCGGAGGGACAGGGTGGACCGGGGAGCTGTTTTTT. Translation gives CASSGGTGWTGELFF. The V gene is TRBV7-9, the J gene TRBJ2-2; TRBD1 aligns across 9 bases. The CDR3 is made up of 15 amino acids. CDR1 SEHNR and CDR2 FQNEAQ come from the germline V gene (reference sequence). The V segment lost 5 bases and the J segment 5 bases; nucleotides outside the gene matches: 6.

The CDR3 sequence: CASSPTENTEAFF. The CDR3 coding sequence is TGTGCCAGCAGCCCTACAGAAAACACTGAAGCTTTCTTT. This chain links TRBV11-1 with TRBJ1-1; no clear D gene. Germline values: CDR1 SGHAT, CDR2 FQDESV (reference sequence). CDR3 length: 13 residues. The ends were cut back, 5 bases at V and 2 bases at J, with 9 bases in the middle.

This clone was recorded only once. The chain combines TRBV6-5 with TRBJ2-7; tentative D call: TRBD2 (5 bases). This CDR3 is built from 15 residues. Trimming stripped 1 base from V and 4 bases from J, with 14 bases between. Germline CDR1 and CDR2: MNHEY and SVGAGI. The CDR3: CASSYFGLSGYEQYF. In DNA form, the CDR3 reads TGTGCCAGCAGTTACTTCGGACTGTCTGGGTACGAGCAGTACTTC.